This TCR beta chain was identified in a study of identical twins. The V and J ends lost 3 bases and 5 bases respectively, with 14 bases between them. Germline CDR1 DFQATT, CDR2 SNEGSKA (reference sequence). CDR3 length: 15 residues. TCRdb passed the 5' RACE reads through MiXCR, listing each CDR3 protein once. The sample lists 1,800,000 or so distinct CDR3 sequences, roughly 35% occurring once. The receptor's source is a newborn girl in good health. The source material was cord blood. The chain combines TRBV20-1 with TRBJ1-6; TRBD1 might be the D (6 bases). CDR3 nucleotide sequence: TGCAGTGCTAGGGGGCAGGGGACTCATAATTCACCCCTCCACTTT. Translation: CSARGQGTHNSPLHF.